What follows are 21 T cell receptor beta chains derived from one specimen sequenced in a study of blood T cells in healthy people across ages. The use of a sample-barcoded 5' primer and a J-beta primer mix characterized a second PCR of about 7 to 12 cycles. Via MiXCR, TCRdb re-called the 5' RACE reads, giving one row per CDR3 protein. The sample contains over 750,000 distinct CDR3 sequences, about 25% of which appear only once. These data were likewise used in another study, on T cells of mothers and their children.

Specimen: blood. The origin of the receptors is a boy younger than 18 in good health.

The gene calls are TRBV4-1 and TRBJ2-7; D is possibly TRBD1 (7 bases). Germline V gene sequence: CDR1 MGHRA, CDR2 YSYEKL. CDR3 length: 15 amino acids. The ends were cut back, 0 bases at V and 3 bases at J, with 12 bases in the middle. CDR3 coding DNA: TGCGCCAGCAGCCAAGACAGGGGGGACCTCTACGAGCAGTACTTC. This translates into CASSQDRGDLYEQYF.

The genes are TRBV20-1 and TRBJ2-1, with TRBD2 identical over 14 bases. Germline loops: CDR1 DFQATT, CDR2 SNEGSKA (reference sequence). The CDR3 has 16 amino acids. Trimming took 1 base from V and 5 from J; bases not matched to a gene: 4. The CDR3 DNA reads TGCAGTGCTAGAGTGGCGGGACTAGCGGGGGACAATGAGCAGTTCTTC. This translates into CSARVAGLAGDNEQFF.

Turning to this clonotype: At one end, the junction sequence differs from germline, possibly due to a read error. The rearrangement links TRBV12-3 or TRBV12-4 to TRBJ2-7, with 11 bases fitting TRBD1. CDR3 length: 15 amino acids. CDR3 nucleotide sequence: TGTGCCGGCAGTTTGGGGGGGACAGGGGGCTACGAGCAGTACTTC. This encodes CAGSLGGTGGYEQYF.

The gene calls are TRBV29-1 and TRBJ2-3; TRBD2 agrees at 11 bases. The CDR3 extends over 16 amino acids. With V trimmed by 0 bases and J by 1 base, 3 bases remained unmatched. The germline CDR1 and CDR2 sequences are SQVTM and ANQGSEA. The CDR3 loop is CSVEEVTSGGTDTQYF. CDR3 DNA sequence: TGCAGCGTTGAAGAAGTGACTAGCGGGGGCACAGATACGCAGTATTTT.

The rearrangement joins TRBV3-1 to TRBJ2-1; 14 nucleotides line up with TRBD2. CDR3 length: 16 residues. Germline CDR1 reads LGHDT; CDR2 reads YNNKEL (reference sequence). The trim removed 4 bases at V and 7 bases at J, leaving 6 bases unmatched. CDR3 sequence (DNA): TGTGCCAGCAGCCCACTGAGACTAGCGGGGGGGAATGAGCAGTTCTTC. It codes for CASSPLRLAGGNEQFF.

This clonotype has just a few counts. The V and J genes are TRBV4-2 and TRBJ1-1; tentative D call: TRBD1 (5 bases). Germline V lookup: CDR1 LGHNA, CDR2 YNFKEQ. This CDR3 is built from 16 residues. V dropped 2 bases and J dropped 11 bases, with 24 bases sitting between them. The CDR3 spells CASSQPGLAGDIWAFF. The DNA of the CDR3 is TGTGCCAGCAGCCAACCAGGGTTGGCTGGGGATATTTGGGCTTTCTTT.

The rearrangement uses TRBV28 and TRBJ1-6, with D hard to call. Trimming took 3 bases from V and 5 from J, leaving 8 bases between them. This CDR3 region has 14 residues. Per the germline V gene, CDR1 is MDHEN and CDR2 is SYDVKM. The CDR3 reads CASSLTGDNSPLHF. Written as DNA, the CDR3 is TGTGCCAGCAGTTTGACCGGGGATAATTCACCCCTCCACTTT.

In its sample, this clonotype was seen a few times. The chain joins TRBV11-3 to TRBJ2-1; the D gene is possibly TRBD2 (7 bases). This CDR3 is built from 15 residues. Germline V gives CDR1 SGHNT, CDR2 YENEEA. The V and J ends lost 4 bases and 5 bases respectively, with 15 bases between them. CDR3 amino acids: CASSSGGMVDNEQFF. The CDR3 coding sequence is TGTGCCAGCAGCTCGGGGGGCATGGTGGACAATGAGCAGTTCTTC.

This clonotype was picked up a small number of times. The chain uses TRBV6-4 and TRBJ2-1; 11 bases line up with TRBD2. In germline, CDR1 is MRHNA, CDR2 SNTAGT. V lost 1 base to trimming and J lost 5 bases; unmatched junction nucleotides: 4. This CDR3 comprises 16 residues. In DNA form, the CDR3 reads TGTGCCAGCAGTGACTGGGGGACTAGCGGTAACAATGAGCAGTTCTTC. This gives the protein CASSDWGTSGNNEQFF.

The chain links TRBV6-2 or TRBV6-3 to TRBJ2-1, with 8 bases matching TRBD1. V shed 7 bases and J 9 bases; nucleotides not matched to a gene: 2. The germline V gene has CDR1 MNHEY and CDR2 SVGEGT. CDR3 length equals 11 residues. The CDR3 nucleotides read TGTGCCAGCACACAGGGGGGTGAGCAGTTCTTC. It specifies CASTQGGEQFF.

The chain employs TRBV7-2 and TRBJ1-1; tentatively, D is TRBD1 (5 bases). This CDR3 has 15 residues. V lost 5 bases and J 5 bases, leaving 18 bases between the germline ends. CDR1 is SGHTA, CDR2 FQGNSA, per germline. The CDR3 here is CASSPRQSLGTEAFF. The DNA for the CDR3 is TGTGCCAGCAGCCCCCGACAGAGCCTTGGGACTGAAGCTTTCTTT.

The chain recombines TRBV28 with TRBJ2-7; TRBD2 is a possible D gene (5 bases). The CDR3 is 13 residues long. V was trimmed by 6 bases and J by 9 bases, leaving 18 bases between them. Germline-derived CDR1 and CDR2 are MDHEN and SYDVKM. The CDR3 DNA sequence: TGTGCCAGCAGCTCCGGAGGCCTCTGGGGGCAGTACTTC. It encodes CASSSGGLWGQYF.

This chain joins TRBV6-5 and TRBJ1-6; D call uncertain. Germline V gives CDR1 MNHEY, CDR2 SVGAGI. The CDR3 contains 13 residues. Deletions cut 2 bases from V and 13 bases from J, with 12 bases between. The CDR3 DNA reads TGTGCCAGCAGTTACGAGGACGGAGTCCCCCTCCACTTT. Translation: CASSYEDGVPLHF.

This clonotype was seen only a few times. The chain combines TRBV6-5 with TRBJ2-7; no definite D call. The CDR3 is 15 residues long. Between the trimmed V and J ends, which lost 2 bases and 4 bases, there was a span of 15 bases. In germline, CDR1 is MNHEY, CDR2 SVGAGI. The CDR3 bases are TGTGCCAGCAGTTACGCGGCCCCCCCGATATACGAGCAGTACTTC. Translated, it gives CASSYAAPPIYEQYF.

This clonotype was picked up a small number of times. The genes are TRBV7-9 and TRBJ2-5, with TRBD2 identical over 7 bases. Germline-derived CDR1 and CDR2 are SEHNR and FQNEAQ (reference sequence). Trimming at V came to 8 bases and at J to 8 bases, leaving 26 bases not matched to a gene. This CDR3 has 18 amino acids. CDR3 sequence (DNA): TGTGCCAGCGACACAACCGGACTAGTGGATAAGGGAAGTCTTACCCAGTACTTC. Encoded protein: CASDTTGLVDKGSLTQYF. The full variable domain, its missing parts supplied by reference TRBV7-9 and TRBJ2-5, is DTGVSQNPRHKITKRGQNVTFRCDPISEHNRLYWYRQTLGQGPEFLTYFQNEAQLEKSRLLSDRFSAERPKGSFSTLEIQRTEQGDSAMYLCASDTTGLVDKGSLTQYFGPGTRLLVL.

On this clonotype itself: The junction departs from germline at one end; a sequencing error may be responsible. This chain connects TRBV6-6 to TRBJ1-3; the D gene is possibly TRBD1 (5 bases). CDR3 size: 15 residues. Per the germline V gene, CDR1 is MNHNY and CDR2 is SVGAGI (reference sequence). CDR3 coding DNA: TGTGCCAGCAGTCGGAGGACAACCTCTAGAAACACCATATATTTT. Translation: CASSRRTTSRNTIYF.

V usage is TRBV7-3 and J usage is TRBJ2-3; unclear D gene. V was pared by 2 bases and J by 8 bases, with 14 bases between. This CDR3 has 14 amino acids. The V gene's germline CDR1 is SGHTA and CDR2 FQGTGA. This CDR3 is CASSLSTTRGTQYF. The CDR3 DNA follows: TGTGCCAGCAGCTTATCCACGACTCGCGGTACGCAGTATTTT. Full variable domain (rest looked up from reference TRBV7-3 and TRBJ2-3): GAGVSQTPSNKVTEKGKYVELRCDPISGHTALYWYRQSLGQGPEFLIYFQGTGAADDSGLPNDRFFAVRPEGSVSTLKIQRTERGDSAVYLCASSLSTTRGTQYFGPGTRLTVL.

This chain links TRBV2 with TRBJ2-7; 11 bases align to TRBD1. Germline CDR1 SNHLY, CDR2 FYNNEI. The CDR3 length is 15 residues. The V and J ends lost 6 bases and 2 bases, in that order; junction bases with no gene match: 6. CDR3 sequence reads: CASSGQGAKTYEQYF. The CDR3 DNA is TGTGCCAGCAGCGGACAGGGGGCAAAAACCTACGAGCAGTACTTC.

The rearrangement joins TRBV6-5 to TRBJ2-3, with D possibly TRBD2 on 6 matching bases. The CDR3 covers 16 residues. The germline V and J ends were trimmed by 0 bases and 4 bases, with 14 bases remaining between them. CDR1 MNHEY and CDR2 SVGAGI come from the germline V gene. In DNA form, the CDR3 reads TGTGCCAGCAGTTACTCCATTTTTAGCGGTGCAGATACGCAGTATTTT. It yields the protein CASSYSIFSGADTQYF.

The chain uses TRBV11-3 and TRBJ2-5, with 10 positions matching TRBD2. The V segment lost 0 bases and the J segment 5 bases; nucleotides outside the gene matches: 9. The CDR3 sequence is 17 residues long. The germline V gene has CDR1 SGHNT and CDR2 YENEEA. The DNA of the CDR3 is TGTGCCAGCAGCTTAGATTTATTACTAGCGGGGTCGGAGACCCAGTACTTC. Amino acids: CASSLDLLLAGSETQYF.

V gene TRBV7-2 combines with J gene TRBJ2-7; TRBD2 matches 9 bases. V lost 3 bases and J lost 3; bases outside the gene matches: 6. Germline assignment: CDR1 SGHTA and CDR2 FQGNSA. The CDR3 is made up of 15 amino acids. The CDR3: CASSLIAGEGYEQYF. CDR3 in DNA: TGTGCCAGCAGCTTGATAGCGGGAGAAGGCTACGAGCAGTACTTC. Full variable domain (rest looked up from reference TRBV7-2 and TRBJ2-7): GAGVSQSPSNKVTEKGKDVELRCDPISGHTALYWYRQSLGQGLEFLIYFQGNSAPDKSGLPSDRFSAERTGGSVSTLTIQRTQQEDSAVYLCASSLIAGEGYEQYFGPGTRLTVT.